This passage covers 5 T cell receptor beta chains from one sample sequenced in a study of T cells after yellow fever vaccination. TCRdb ran MiXCR on the 5' RACE reads and lists one entry per CDR3 protein. Here the sample spans 35,000 to 55,000 distinct CDR3 sequences, roughly 7% being singletons. The material sequenced was CD8+ T cells not binding an NS4B(214-222) dextramer, sorted from PBMCs, taken 45 days after the yellow fever booster vaccination. These receptors were obtained from a man aged 25 to 40 who received the YFV17D yellow fever vaccine.

The chain links TRBV12-3 or TRBV12-4 to TRBJ2-1; D is ambiguous. The CDR3 runs 18 residues. V was shortened by 5 bases and J by 4 bases, with 24 bases between the two germline ends. In DNA, the CDR3 is TGTGCCAGCAGTACGATTCTTTCTAGAAGCTACCAATACAATGAGCAGTTCTTC. Translation gives CASSTILSRSYQYNEQFF.

This clonotype was seen at least ten times. The chain has TRBV29-1 and TRBJ2-2; D is perhaps TRBD1 (5 bases). This CDR3 has 11 residues. Germline lookup yields CDR1 SQVTM and CDR2 ANQGSEA. With 6 bases removed from V and 5 bases from J, the gap between germline ends came to 7 bases. CDR3 amino acids: CSVAGTGELFF. In DNA, the CDR3 is TGCAGCGTCGCAGGGACCGGGGAGCTGTTTTTT.

This clonotype was counted at least ten times. The chain carries TRBV12-3 or TRBV12-4 and TRBJ2-5, with TRBD2 identical over 7 bases. V trimming: 8 bases; J trimming: 0 bases; junction bases outside the gene matches: 6. This CDR3 contains 14 residues. CDR3: CASVSREDQETQYF. The CDR3 DNA sequence: TGTGCCAGCGTGTCTCGGGAGGACCAAGAGACCCAGTACTTC.

This clonotype was detected a few times. The rearrangement uses TRBV10-3 and TRBJ2-7; D is perhaps TRBD2 (6 bases). Trimming cost V 4 bases and J 5 bases, with 27 bases left between them. This CDR3 comprises 18 residues. CDR1 and CDR2 from the germline V gene are ENHRY and SYGVKD. The CDR3 loop is CAISGAPATSWTSNEQYF. The CDR3, as DNA: TGTGCCATCAGTGGGGCTCCCGCTACTAGCTGGACCTCAAACGAGCAGTACTTC.

This clonotype turned up a few times. The CDR3 DNA reads TGTGCCAGCAGCACAGACGGTGGCGCTGAAGCTTTCTTT. Translating gives CASSTDGGAEAFF. The chain carries TRBV7-2 and TRBJ1-1; no reliable D call. This CDR3 region has 13 residues. Germline CDR1 reads SGHTA; CDR2 reads FQGNSA. V shed 5 bases and J shed 6 bases, with 13 bases lying between them. The variable domain in full, with the rest retrieved from reference TRBV7-2 and TRBJ1-1, is GAGVSQSPSNKVTEKGKDVELRCDPISGHTALYWYRQSLGQGLEFLIYFQGNSAPDKSGLPSDRFSAERTGGSVSTLTIQRTQQEDSAVYLCASSTDGGAEAFFGQGTRLTVV.